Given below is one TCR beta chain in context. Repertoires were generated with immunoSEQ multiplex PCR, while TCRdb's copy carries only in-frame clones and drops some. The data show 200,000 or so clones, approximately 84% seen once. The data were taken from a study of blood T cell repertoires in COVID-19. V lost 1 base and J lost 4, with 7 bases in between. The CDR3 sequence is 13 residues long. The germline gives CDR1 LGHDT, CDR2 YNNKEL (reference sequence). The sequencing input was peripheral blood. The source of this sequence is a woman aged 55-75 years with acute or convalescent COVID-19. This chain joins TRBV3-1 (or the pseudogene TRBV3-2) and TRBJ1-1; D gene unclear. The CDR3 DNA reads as TGTGCCAGCAGCCAAGCACGGGGCACTGAAGCTTTCTTT. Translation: CASSQARGTEAFF.